This T cell receptor (beta chain) was found in a study of blood T cell repertoires in COVID-19. Study in general: Samples of COVID-19 (acute and convalescent) were obtained from the United States, Italy and Spain. T cells, B-cell-depleted T cells, or PBMCs supplied cDNA or gDNA.

Authors' methods: Counts of nucleated cells, estimated from reference gene primer amplification, were obtained. Measured with immunoSEQ multiplex PCR; TCRdb has only the in-frame clones, and not every one. The V and J calls and clone size come from that table; D and trimming were worked out from the DNA. Here the sample spans 100,000 to 130,000 clones, about 83% being singletons. The clonotype was recovered from a woman aged 70-85 years with acute or convalescent COVID-19. The sequencing sample was made of peripheral blood.

Here the CDR3 reads CASSSSRDTEAFF. DNA of the CDR3: TGTGCCAGCAGCTCCTCGAGGGACACTGAAGCTTTCTTT. The gene calls are TRBV7-8 and TRBJ1-1; D not certain. The CDR3 runs to 13 residues. V lost 4 bases, J lost 3 bases, and 9 bases lay in between. Germline loops: CDR1 SGHVS, CDR2 FQNEAQ.